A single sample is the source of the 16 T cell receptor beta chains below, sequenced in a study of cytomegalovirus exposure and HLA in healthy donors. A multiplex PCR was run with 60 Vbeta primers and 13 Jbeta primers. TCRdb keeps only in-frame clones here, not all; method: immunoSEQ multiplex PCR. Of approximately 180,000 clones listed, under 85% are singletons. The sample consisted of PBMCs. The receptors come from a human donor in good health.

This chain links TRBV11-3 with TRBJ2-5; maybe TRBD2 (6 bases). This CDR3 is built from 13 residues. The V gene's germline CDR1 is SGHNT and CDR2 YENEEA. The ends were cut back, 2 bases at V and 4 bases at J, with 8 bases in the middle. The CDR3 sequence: CASSLRGSETQYF. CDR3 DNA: TGTGCCAGCAGCTTACGGGGGTCAGAGACCCAGTACTTC.

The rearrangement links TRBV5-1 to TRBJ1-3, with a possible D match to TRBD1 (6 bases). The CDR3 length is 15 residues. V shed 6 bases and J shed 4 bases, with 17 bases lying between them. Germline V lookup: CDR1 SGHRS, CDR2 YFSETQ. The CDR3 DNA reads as TGCGCCAGCAAACCAGGGGATTCAAGAGGAAACACCATATATTTT. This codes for CASKPGDSRGNTIYF. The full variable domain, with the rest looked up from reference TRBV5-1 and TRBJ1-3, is KAGVTQTPRYLIKTRGQQVTLSCSPISGHRSVSWYQQTPGQGLQFLFEYFSETQRNKGNFPGRFSGRQFSNSRSEMNVSTLELGDSALYLCASKPGDSRGNTIYFGEGSWLTVV.

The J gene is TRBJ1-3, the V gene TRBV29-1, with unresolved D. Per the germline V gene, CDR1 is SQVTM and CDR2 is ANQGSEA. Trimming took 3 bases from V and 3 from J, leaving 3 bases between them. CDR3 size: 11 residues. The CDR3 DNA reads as TGCAGCGTTGACGGTGGAAACACCATATATTTT. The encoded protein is CSVDGGNTIYF.

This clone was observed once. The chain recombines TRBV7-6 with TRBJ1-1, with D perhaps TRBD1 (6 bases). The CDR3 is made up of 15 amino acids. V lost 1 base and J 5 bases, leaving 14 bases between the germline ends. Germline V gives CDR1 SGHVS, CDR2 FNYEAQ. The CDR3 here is CASSLVGGEETEAFF. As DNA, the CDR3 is TGTGCCAGCAGCTTAGTTGGGGGCGAGGAGACTGAAGCTTTCTTT.

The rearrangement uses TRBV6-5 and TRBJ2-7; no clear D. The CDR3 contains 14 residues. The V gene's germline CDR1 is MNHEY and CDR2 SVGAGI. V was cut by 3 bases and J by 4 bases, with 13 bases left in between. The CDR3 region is CASSYAPGSYEQYF. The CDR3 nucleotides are TGTGCCAGCAGTTATGCTCCAGGCAGTTACGAGCAGTACTTC.

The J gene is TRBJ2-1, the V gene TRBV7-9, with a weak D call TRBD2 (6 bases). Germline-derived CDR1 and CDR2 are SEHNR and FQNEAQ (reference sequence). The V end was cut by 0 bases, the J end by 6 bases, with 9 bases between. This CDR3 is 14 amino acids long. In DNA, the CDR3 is TGTGCCAGCAGCTTAGCGGGACTGATCAATGAGCAGTTCTTC. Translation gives CASSLAGLINEQFF.

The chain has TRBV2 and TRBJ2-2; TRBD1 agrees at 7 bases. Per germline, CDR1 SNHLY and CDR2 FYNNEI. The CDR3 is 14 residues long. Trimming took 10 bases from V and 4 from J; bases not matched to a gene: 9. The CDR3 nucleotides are TGTGCCACCCAGACAGGGTGGGGCACCGGGGAGCTGTTTTTT. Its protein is CATQTGWGTGELFF.

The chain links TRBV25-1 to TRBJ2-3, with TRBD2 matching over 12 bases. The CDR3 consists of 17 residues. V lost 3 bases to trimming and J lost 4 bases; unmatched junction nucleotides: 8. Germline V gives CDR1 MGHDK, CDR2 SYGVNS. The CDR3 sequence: CASSDWTSGVGADTQYF. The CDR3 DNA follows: TGTGCCAGCAGTGATTGGACTAGCGGGGTTGGAGCAGATACGCAGTATTTT.

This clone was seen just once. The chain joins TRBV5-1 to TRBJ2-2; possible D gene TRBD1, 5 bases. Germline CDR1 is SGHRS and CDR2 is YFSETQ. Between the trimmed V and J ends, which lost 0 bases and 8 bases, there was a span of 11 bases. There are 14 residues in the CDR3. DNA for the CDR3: TGCGCCAGCAGCTTGGGGCAGGGCTCTGGGGAGCTGTTTTTT. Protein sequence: CASSLGQGSGELFF.

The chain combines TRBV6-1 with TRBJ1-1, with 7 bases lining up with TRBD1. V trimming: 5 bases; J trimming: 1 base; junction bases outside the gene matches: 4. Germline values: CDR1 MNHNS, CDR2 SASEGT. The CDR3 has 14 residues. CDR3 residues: CASSLQGRNTEAFF. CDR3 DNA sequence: TGTGCCAGCAGTCTACAGGGGAGGAACACTGAAGCTTTCTTT.

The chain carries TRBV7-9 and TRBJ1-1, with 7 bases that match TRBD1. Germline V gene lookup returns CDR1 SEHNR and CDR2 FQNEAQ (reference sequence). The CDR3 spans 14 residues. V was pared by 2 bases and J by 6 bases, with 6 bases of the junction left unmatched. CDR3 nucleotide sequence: TGTGCCAGCAGCTTAAAAGGGGGCAAAGCTGAAGCTTTCTTT. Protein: CASSLKGGKAEAFF.

CDR3 coding DNA: TGTGCCAGCAGCATTACAGGGTCTTACAATGAGCAGTTCTTC. It translates to CASSITGSYNEQFF. The chain combines TRBV7-2 with TRBJ2-1; possibly TRBD1 for D (6 bases). This CDR3 has 14 residues. V lost 5 bases and J 4 bases, leaving 12 bases between the germline ends. Germline V gives CDR1 SGHTA, CDR2 FQGNSA.

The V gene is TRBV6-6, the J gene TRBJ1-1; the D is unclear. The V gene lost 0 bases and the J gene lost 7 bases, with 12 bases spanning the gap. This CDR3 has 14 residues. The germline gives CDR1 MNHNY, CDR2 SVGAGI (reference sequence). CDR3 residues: CASSYSLEYDEAFF. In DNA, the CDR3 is TGTGCCAGCAGTTACTCGTTGGAGTATGATGAAGCTTTCTTT.

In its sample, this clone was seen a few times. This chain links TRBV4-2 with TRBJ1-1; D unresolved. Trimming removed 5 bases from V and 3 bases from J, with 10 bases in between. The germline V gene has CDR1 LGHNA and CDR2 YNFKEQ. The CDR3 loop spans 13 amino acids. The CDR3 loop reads CASSSGSHTEAFF. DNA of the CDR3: TGTGCCAGCAGCTCCGGGAGCCACACTGAAGCTTTCTTT.

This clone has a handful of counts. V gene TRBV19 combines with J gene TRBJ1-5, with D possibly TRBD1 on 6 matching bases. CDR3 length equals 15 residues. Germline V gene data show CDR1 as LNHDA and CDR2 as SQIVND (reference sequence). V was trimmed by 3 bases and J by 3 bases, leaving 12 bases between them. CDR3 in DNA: TGTGCCAGTAGTATGGGGCAGGGGAACAATCAGCCCCAGCATTTT. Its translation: CASSMGQGNNQPQHF. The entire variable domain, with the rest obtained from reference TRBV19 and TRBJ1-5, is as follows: DGGITQSPKYLFRKEGQNVTLSCEQNLNHDAMYWYRQDPGQGLRLIYYSQIVNDFQKGDIAEGYSVSREKKESFPLTVTSAQKNPTAFYLCASSMGQGNNQPQHFGDGTRLSIL.

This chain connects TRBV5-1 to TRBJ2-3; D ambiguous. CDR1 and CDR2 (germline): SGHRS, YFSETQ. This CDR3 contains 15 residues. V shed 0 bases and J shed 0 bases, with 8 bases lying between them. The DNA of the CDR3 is TGCGCCAGCAGCTTGGTAGAGGATAGCACAGATACGCAGTATTTT. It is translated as CASSLVEDSTDTQYF.